This TCR beta chain was sequenced for a study of blood T cells in healthy people across ages. This clonotype was seen a handful of times. Its antigen is currently unknown. Primed by a sample-barcoded 5' primer and a J-beta primer mix, a second PCR proceeded for about 6 to 12 cycles. TCRdb called the 5' RACE reads again in MiXCR, with one record for every CDR3 protein. In the table there are about 1 million distinct CDR3 sequences, roughly 45% of which are singletons. The study, taken as a whole, reports: Diversity figures derived from one million T cells were judged to underestimate the true value. Age advanced and TCR beta diversity per million T cells fell, roughly linearly.

After removal of 0 bases from V and 8 bases from J, the junction contained 9 bases not matched to a gene. Germline loops: CDR1 ENHRY, CDR2 SYGVKD. The CDR3 loop spans 15 amino acids. The sequence was collected from a woman aged 55-69 years in good health. Sequencing used blood. The chain uses TRBV10-3 and TRBJ1-2, with 7 positions matching TRBD1. CDR3 DNA: TGTGCCATCAGTGAGTCGTCGGGACAGATAGAGGGCTACACCTTC. The encoded protein is CAISESSGQIEGYTF.